These T cell receptor beta chains were read from a single sample in a study of blood T cells in healthy people across ages. Each CDR3 protein is one row after TCRdb ran MiXCR on the 5' RACE reads. The sample lists about a million distinct CDR3 sequences; about 48% were seen once. What was sequenced was blood. The receptors were gathered from a man in his thirties or forties in good health. CDR3s leave out the opening cysteine and the closing phenylalanine or tryptophan. The order of the fields is J gene, V gene, CDR3 length, CDR3 protein.

TRBJ1-1	TRBV2	11	ASRGEGSTEAF
TRBJ2-1	TRBV20-1	12	SARVAGGLDEQF
TRBJ2-6	TRBV15	13	ATSRANSGANVLT
TRBJ2-3	TRBV5-1	13	ASSMAGQGPDTQY
TRBJ2-4	TRBV20-1	9	SAPGKNIQY
TRBJ1-2	TRBV10-3	15	AISESMGDRYNYGYT
TRBJ1-1	TRBV29-1	12	SVVNKGRYTEAF
TRBJ2-1	TRBV6-4	13	ASSSTHSIYNEQF
TRBJ2-5	TRBV6-5	13	ASKTGYGGSETQY
TRBJ1-6	TRBV29-1	11	SGRTGENSPLH
TRBJ2-5	TRBV6-1	13	ASSESAGSQETQY
TRBJ1-1	TRBV24-1	11	ATRTGGNTEAF
TRBJ2-7	TRBV29-1	11	SVELGFSYEQY
TRBJ2-3	TRBV7-9	14	ASSPPLTRYTDTQY
TRBJ2-3	TRBV5-1	13	ASSLGERALGTQY
TRBJ2-4	TRBV7-2	14	ASRRRPGDTGDIQY
TRBJ2-1	TRBV20-1	10	SARDNHNEQF
TRBJ2-1	TRBV12-5	13	ASVPGGASYNEQF
TRBJ2-7	TRBV5-1	13	ASSLDTSGDKGQY
TRBJ1-2	TRBV20-1	13	SARATFSSNYGYT
TRBJ1-1	TRBV5-1	12	ASSLGTEGTEAF
TRBJ1-4	TRBV18	12	ASRPQGRVEKLF
TRBJ1-5	TRBV4-3	13	ASSQETDGDQPQH
TRBJ2-1	TRBV27	13	ASNHRDHPSDEQF
TRBJ1-1	TRBV6-5	13	ASSLTGSPNTEAF
TRBJ1-1	TRBV12-3/TRBV12-4	12	ASSFTAQNTEAF
TRBJ2-7	TRBV6-1	12	ASRIGTGGYEQY
TRBJ1-2	TRBV12-3/TRBV12-4	15	ASSSPFVLAANYGYT
TRBJ1-2	TRBV4-1	14	ASSPPGGEEIYGYT
.	TRBV5-1	14	ASSPNPRQGANEQY
TRBJ2-3	TRBV5-1	14	ASSLPSGGDTDTQY
.	TRBV6-1	12	ASKFAGAGYEQY
TRBJ2-5	TRBV12-3/TRBV12-4	12	ASSPPGTPETQY
TRBJ1-2	TRBV12-3/TRBV12-4	14	ASSPWDRVLNYGYT
TRBJ2-1	TRBV15	14	ATSRTAGGSYNEQF
TRBJ2-6	TRBV2	15	ASSLRNGLSGANVLT
TRBJ2-5	TRBV27	12	ANSPRVSHNEQY
TRBJ2-7	TRBV29-1	11	SVKGASWYEQY
TRBJ2-7	TRBV3-1	13	ASSQAPGTVGEQY
TRBJ2-3	TRBV20-1	10	SASGNQRAQY
.	TRBV20-1	11	SARWGGGSIQY
TRBJ2-5	TRBV29-1	10	SVQDSKETQY
TRBJ2-1	TRBV6-1	12	ASRRGDSYNEQF
TRBJ2-7	TRBV29-1	13	SVEQVFRSSYEQY
TRBJ1-2	TRBV20-1	9	SAEPYYGYT
TRBJ2-7	TRBV27	12	ASSLKQGAYEQY
TRBJ2-3	TRBV6-4	12	ASSATGREDTQY